This TCR beta chain came from a study of shared clonotypes between healthy human individuals. Germline values: CDR1 SQVTM, CDR2 ANQGSEA. This CDR3 comprises 11 residues. Trimming removed 5 bases from V and 5 bases from J, with 10 bases in between. In this sample, this clone turned up a few times. Profiling relied on immunoSEQ multiplex PCR, and the TCRdb table lists in-frame clones only, not all of them. The sample contains more than 150,000 clones, roughly 70% of which appear only once. This chain connects TRBV29-1 to TRBJ2-7, with D tentatively TRBD1 (6 bases). The sequenced sample was memory CD4+ T cells sorted from blood. Specified subset: CD45RA-negative fraction. This TCR derives from a man aged 25 to 40 in good health. CDR3 sequence (DNA): TGCAGCGTTCGTCCAGGGGACGAGCAGTACTTC. It yields the protein CSVRPGDEQYF.